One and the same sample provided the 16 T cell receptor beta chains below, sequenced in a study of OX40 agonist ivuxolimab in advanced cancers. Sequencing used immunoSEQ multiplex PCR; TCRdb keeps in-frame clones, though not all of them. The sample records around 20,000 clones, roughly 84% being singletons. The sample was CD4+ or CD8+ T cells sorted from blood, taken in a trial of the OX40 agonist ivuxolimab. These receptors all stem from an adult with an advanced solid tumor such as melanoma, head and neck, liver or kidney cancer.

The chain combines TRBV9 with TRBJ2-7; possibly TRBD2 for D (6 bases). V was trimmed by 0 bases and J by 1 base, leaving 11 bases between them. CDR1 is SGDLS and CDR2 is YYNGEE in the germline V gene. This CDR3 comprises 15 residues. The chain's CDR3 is CASSVAGVRSYEQYF. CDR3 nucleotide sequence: TGTGCCAGCAGCGTAGCGGGAGTGCGATCCTACGAGCAGTACTTC. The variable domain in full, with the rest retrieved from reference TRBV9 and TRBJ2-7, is DSGVTQTPKHLITATGQRVTLRCSPRSGDLSVYWYQQSLDQGLQFLIQYYNGEERAKGNILERFSAQQFPDLHSELNLSSLELGDSALYFCASSVAGVRSYEQYFGPGTRLTVT.

The CDR3 sequence is CAITVSAGTGVQYGYTF. The CDR3 region has the DNA TGTGCCATCACGGTCTCTGCAGGGACAGGGGTTCAGTATGGCTACACCTTC. The gene calls are TRBV10-3 and TRBJ1-2; 10 bases align to TRBD1. The CDR3 is made up of 17 amino acids. The germline gives CDR1 ENHRY, CDR2 SYGVKD. Unmatched junction bases numbered 16, after V lost 7 bases and J lost 5 bases.

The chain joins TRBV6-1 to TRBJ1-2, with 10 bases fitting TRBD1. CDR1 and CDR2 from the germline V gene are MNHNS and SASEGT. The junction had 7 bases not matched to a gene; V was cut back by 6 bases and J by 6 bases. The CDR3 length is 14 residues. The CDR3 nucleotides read TGTGCCAGCAGGCTAACGACAGGGGGCGATGGCTACACCTTC. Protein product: CASRLTTGGDGYTF.

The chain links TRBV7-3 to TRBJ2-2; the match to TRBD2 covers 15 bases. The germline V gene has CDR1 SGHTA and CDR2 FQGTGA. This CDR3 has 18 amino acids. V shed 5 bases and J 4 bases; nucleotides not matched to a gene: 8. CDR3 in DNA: TGTGCCAGCAGCCCCCGGACTAGCGGGGGGGTTATCACCGGGGAGCTGTTTTTT. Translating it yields CASSPRTSGGVITGELFF.

The CDR3 loop reads CASSVGPPAGGFTGELFF. In DNA, the CDR3 is TGTGCCAGCAGCGTAGGTCCTCCCGCGGGAGGGTTCACCGGGGAGCTGTTTTTT. The J gene is TRBJ2-2, the V gene TRBV9, with 9 bases fitting TRBD2. The germline V gene encodes CDR1 SGDLS and CDR2 YYNGEE. Unmatched junction bases numbered 10, after V lost 0 bases and J lost 4 bases. There are 18 residues in the CDR3.

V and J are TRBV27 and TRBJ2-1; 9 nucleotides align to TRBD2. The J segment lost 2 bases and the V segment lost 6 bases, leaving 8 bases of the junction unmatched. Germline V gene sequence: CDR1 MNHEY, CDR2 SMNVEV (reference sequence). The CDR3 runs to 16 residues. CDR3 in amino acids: CASSLYSGGTYNEQFF. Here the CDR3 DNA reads TGTGCCAGCAGCCTATATAGCGGGGGTACCTACAATGAGCAGTTCTTC.

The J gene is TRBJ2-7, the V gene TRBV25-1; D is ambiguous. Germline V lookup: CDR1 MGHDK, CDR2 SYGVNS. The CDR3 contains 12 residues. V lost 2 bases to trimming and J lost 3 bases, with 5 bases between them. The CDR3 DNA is TGTGCCAGCAGTGAAGTTAGCTACGAGCAGTACTTC. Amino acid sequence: CASSEVSYEQYF.

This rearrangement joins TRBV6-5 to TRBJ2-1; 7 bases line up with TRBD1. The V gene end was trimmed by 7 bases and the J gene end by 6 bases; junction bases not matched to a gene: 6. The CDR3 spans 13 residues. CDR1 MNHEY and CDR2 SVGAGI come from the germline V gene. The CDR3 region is CASKPTGSNEQFF. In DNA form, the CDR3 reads TGTGCCAGCAAGCCGACAGGGTCCAATGAGCAGTTCTTC.

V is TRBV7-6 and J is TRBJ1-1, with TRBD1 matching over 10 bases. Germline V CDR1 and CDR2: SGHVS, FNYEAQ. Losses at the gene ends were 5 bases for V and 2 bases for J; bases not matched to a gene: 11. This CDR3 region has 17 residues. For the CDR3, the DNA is TGTGCCAGCAGCAGTGGACAGGGGGGGCACCCAAACACTGAAGCTTTCTTT. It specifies CASSSGQGGHPNTEAFF.

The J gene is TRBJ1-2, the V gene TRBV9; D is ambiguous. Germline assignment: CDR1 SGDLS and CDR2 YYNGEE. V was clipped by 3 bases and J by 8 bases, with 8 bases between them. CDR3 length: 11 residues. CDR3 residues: CASSAGPGYTF. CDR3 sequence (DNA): TGTGCCAGCAGCGCGGGTCCCGGCTACACCTTC.

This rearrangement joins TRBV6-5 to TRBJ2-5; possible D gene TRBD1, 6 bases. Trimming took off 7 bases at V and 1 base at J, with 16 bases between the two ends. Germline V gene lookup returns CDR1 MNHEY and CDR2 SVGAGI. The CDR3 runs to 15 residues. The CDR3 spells CASTSGQPRQETQYF. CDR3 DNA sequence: TGTGCCAGCACCTCCGGACAGCCCCGCCAAGAGACCCAGTACTTC.

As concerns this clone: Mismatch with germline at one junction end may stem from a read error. Here the CDR3 reads CASRAAGTGGSWEQYF. The CDR3 coding sequence is TGTGCTAGCAGGGCTGCCGGGACAGGGGGCAGTTGGGAGCAGTACTTC. The gene calls are TRBV7-7 and TRBJ2-7; 12 bases align to TRBD1. The germline CDR1 and CDR2 sequences are SSHAT and FNYEAQ (reference sequence). CDR3 length: 16 residues.

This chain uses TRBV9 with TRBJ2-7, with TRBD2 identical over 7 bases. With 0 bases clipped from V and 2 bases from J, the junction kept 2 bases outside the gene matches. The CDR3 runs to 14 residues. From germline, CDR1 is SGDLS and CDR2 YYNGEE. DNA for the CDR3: TGTGCCAGCAGCGTAGGGGGGGGAACCTACGAGCAGTACTTC. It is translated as CASSVGGGTYEQYF.

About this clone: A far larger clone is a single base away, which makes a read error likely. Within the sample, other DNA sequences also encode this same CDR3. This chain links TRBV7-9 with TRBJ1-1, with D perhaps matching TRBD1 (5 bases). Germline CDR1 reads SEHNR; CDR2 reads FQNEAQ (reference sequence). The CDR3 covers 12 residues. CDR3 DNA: TGCGCCAGCAGCTTGGGGGGGGCTGAAGCTTTCTTT. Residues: CASSLGGAEAFF.

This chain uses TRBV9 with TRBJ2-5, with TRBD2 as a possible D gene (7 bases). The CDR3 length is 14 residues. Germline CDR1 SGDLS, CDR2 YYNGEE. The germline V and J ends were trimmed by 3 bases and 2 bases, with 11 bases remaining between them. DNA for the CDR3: TGTGCCAGCAGCGAGGGGGGGAGGCAAGAGACCCAGTACTTC. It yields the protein CASSEGGRQETQYF.

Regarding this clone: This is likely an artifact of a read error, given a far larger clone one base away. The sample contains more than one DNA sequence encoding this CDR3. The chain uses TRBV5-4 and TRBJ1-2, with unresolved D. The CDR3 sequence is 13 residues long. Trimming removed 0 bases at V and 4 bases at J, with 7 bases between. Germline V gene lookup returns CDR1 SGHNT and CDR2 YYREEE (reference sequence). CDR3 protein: CASSLGGPYGYTF. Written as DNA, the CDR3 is TGTGCCAGCAGCTTGGGAGGACCCTATGGCTACACCTTC.